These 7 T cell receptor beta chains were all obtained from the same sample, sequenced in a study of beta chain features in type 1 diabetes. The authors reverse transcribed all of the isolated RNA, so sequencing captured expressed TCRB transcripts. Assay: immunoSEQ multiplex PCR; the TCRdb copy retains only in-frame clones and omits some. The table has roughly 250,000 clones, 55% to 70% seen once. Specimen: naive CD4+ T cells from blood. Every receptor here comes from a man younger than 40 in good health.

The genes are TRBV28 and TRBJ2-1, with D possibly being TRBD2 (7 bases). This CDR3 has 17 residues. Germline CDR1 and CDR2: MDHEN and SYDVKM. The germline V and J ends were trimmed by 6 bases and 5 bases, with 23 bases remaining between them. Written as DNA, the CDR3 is TGTGCCAGCAGCAAGATACGGGGGGCACAAGCAAACAATGAGCAGTTCTTC. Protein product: CASSKIRGAQANNEQFF.

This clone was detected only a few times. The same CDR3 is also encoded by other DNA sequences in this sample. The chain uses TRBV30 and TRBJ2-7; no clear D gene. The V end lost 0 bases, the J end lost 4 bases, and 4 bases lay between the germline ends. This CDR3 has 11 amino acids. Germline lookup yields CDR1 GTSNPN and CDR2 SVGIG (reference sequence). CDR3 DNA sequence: TGTGCCTGGAGTGTAACGTACGAGCAGTACTTC. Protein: CAWSVTYEQYF.

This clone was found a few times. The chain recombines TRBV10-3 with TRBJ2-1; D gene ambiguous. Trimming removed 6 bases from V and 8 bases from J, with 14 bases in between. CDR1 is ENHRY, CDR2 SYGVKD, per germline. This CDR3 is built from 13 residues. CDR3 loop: CAIRATIGDEQFF. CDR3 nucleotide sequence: TGTGCCATCAGGGCCACCATTGGGGATGAGCAGTTCTTC.

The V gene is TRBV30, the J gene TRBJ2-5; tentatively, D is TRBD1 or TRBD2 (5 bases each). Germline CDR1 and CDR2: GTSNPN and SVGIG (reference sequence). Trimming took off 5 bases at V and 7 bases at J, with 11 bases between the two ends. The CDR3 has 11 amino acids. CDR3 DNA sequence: TGTGCCTGGGGGGGATCTTTGACCCAGTACTTC. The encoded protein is CAWGGSLTQYF.

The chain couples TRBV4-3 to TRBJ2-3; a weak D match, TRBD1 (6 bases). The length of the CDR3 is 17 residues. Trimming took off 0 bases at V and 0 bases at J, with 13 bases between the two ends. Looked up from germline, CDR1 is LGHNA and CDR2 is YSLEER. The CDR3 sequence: CASSQDLWQGSTDTQYF. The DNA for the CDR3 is TGCGCCAGCAGCCAAGATCTTTGGCAGGGGAGCACAGATACGCAGTATTTT.

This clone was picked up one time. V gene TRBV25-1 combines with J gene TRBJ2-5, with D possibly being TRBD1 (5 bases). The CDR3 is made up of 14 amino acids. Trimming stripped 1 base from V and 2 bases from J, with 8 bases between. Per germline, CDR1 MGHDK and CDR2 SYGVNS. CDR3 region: CASSELSGQETQYF. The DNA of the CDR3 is TGTGCCAGCAGTGAATTGTCAGGGCAAGAGACCCAGTACTTC.

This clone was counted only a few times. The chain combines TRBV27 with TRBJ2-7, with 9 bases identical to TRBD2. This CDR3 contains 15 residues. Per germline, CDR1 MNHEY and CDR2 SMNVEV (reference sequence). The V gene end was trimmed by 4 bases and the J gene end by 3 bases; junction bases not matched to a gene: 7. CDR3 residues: CASSSPASGVYEQYF. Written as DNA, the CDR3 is TGTGCCAGCAGTTCCCCGGCTAGCGGGGTCTACGAGCAGTACTTC.